The rows below give T cell receptor beta chains drawn from one sample of a study of blood T cell repertoires in COVID-19. Clones were read by immunoSEQ multiplex PCR, and TCRdb kept only the in-frame ones, dropping some. There are about half a million clones in the sample; about nine tenths occur only once, and around 8% lies in the top ten. Sequencing input: PBMCs or T cells enriched from blood (not recorded which). The receptors here all came from an older woman who had recovered from COVID-19. Both conserved end residues are part of each CDR3. A D gene is named only where the DNA matches it firmly. A row's size may be missing; if present it is once, few, many or a size class.

abundance: -
v_gene: TRBV11-2
d_gene: TRBD2
len: 17
j_gene: TRBJ2-5
CDR3aa: CASSLVPAGALGSAQYF
CDR3nt: TGTGCCAGCAGCTTAGTCCCAGCGGGGGCCTTGGGGTCGGCCCAGTACTTC

abundance: -
v_gene: TRBV30
d_gene: TRBD1
len: 16
j_gene: TRBJ1-5
CDR3aa: CAWKPGQAHSNQPQHF
CDR3nt: TGTGCCTGGAAGCCGGGACAGGCCCATAGCAATCAGCCCCAGCATTTT

abundance: -
v_gene: TRBV7-2
d_gene: TRBD2
len: 18
j_gene: TRBJ2-3
CDR3aa: CASSFRWRGAPDGDTQYF
CDR3nt: TGTGCCAGCAGCTTTAGGTGGCGGGGGGCCCCCGATGGAGATACGCAGTATTTT

abundance: -
v_gene: TRBV6-5
d_gene: -
len: 13
j_gene: TRBJ2-1
CDR3aa: CASSRKAYNEQFF
CDR3nt: TGTGCCAGCAGCCGGAAAGCGTACAATGAGCAGTTCTTC

abundance: -
v_gene: TRBV9
d_gene: -
len: 13
j_gene: TRBJ2-3
CDR3aa: CASSTDPTDTQYF
CDR3nt: TGTGCCAGCAGCACAGACCCCACAGATACGCAGTATTTT

abundance: -
v_gene: TRBV27
d_gene: -
len: 16
j_gene: TRBJ1-6
CDR3aa: CASSPRLPRSNSPLHF
CDR3nt: TGTGCCAGCAGTCCCAGGCTGCCTCGCTCTAATTCACCCCTCCACTTT

abundance: -
v_gene: TRBV11-3
d_gene: -
len: 16
j_gene: TRBJ1-3
CDR3aa: CASSRFSDRPGNTIYF
CDR3nt: TGTGCCAGCAGCCGCTTCTCCGACAGGCCGGGAAACACCATATATTTT

abundance: once
v_gene: TRBV3-1/TRBV3-2
d_gene: -
len: 16
j_gene: TRBJ2-5
CDR3aa: CASSQGRGYVRETQYF
CDR3nt: TGTGCCAGCAGCCAAGGTCGCGGCTATGTCCGAGAGACCCAGTACTTC

abundance: -
v_gene: TRBV18
d_gene: -
len: 18
j_gene: TRBJ2-3
CDR3aa: CASSPPGGGLAAGDTQYF
CDR3nt: TGTGCCAGCTCACCACCTGGGGGCGGTCTAGCCGCCGGAGATACGCAGTATTTT

abundance: -
v_gene: TRBV5-6
d_gene: -
len: 15
j_gene: TRBJ1-1
CDR3aa: CASSLLSPGETEAFF
CDR3nt: TGTGCCAGCAGCTTGCTCTCCCCAGGGGAAACTGAAGCTTTCTTT

abundance: -
v_gene: TRBV12-3/TRBV12-4
d_gene: TRBD1
len: 13
j_gene: TRBJ1-2
CDR3aa: CATRTGGLYGYTF
CDR3nt: TGTGCCACCCGGACAGGGGGCTTGTATGGCTACACCTTC

abundance: once
v_gene: TRBV19
d_gene: -
len: 16
j_gene: TRBJ2-2
CDR3aa: CASSISQNRLAGELFF
CDR3nt: TGTGCCAGTAGTATATCCCAGAATAGACTAGCCGGGGAGCTGTTTTTT

abundance: -
v_gene: TRBV19
d_gene: TRBD1
len: 17
j_gene: TRBJ2-1
CDR3aa: CASSPDQRDRVYNEQFF
CDR3nt: TGTGCCAGTAGTCCCGATCAGAGGGACAGGGTATACAATGAGCAGTTCTTC

abundance: -
v_gene: TRBV11-2
d_gene: TRBD1
len: 17
j_gene: TRBJ1-3
CDR3aa: CASSPRDRGDSGNTIYF
CDR3nt: TGTGCCAGCAGCCCCCGGGACAGGGGGGACTCTGGAAACACCATATATTTT

abundance: once
v_gene: TRBV3-1/TRBV3-2
d_gene: TRBD1
len: 16
j_gene: TRBJ2-7
CDR3aa: CASSHLPGQGGYEQYF
CDR3nt: TGTGCCAGCAGCCATTTACCGGGACAGGGGGGGTACGAGCAGTACTTC

abundance: -
v_gene: TRBV10-1
d_gene: -
len: 14
j_gene: TRBJ2-7
CDR3aa: CASSDGLAPYEQYF
CDR3nt: TGCGCCAGCAGTGATGGTCTAGCCCCCTACGAGCAGTACTTC

abundance: -
v_gene: TRBV7-2
d_gene: TRBD2
len: 17
j_gene: TRBJ2-5
CDR3aa: CASSLRGWMSGAETQYF
CDR3nt: TGTGCCAGCAGCTTACGGGGATGGATGAGCGGGGCGGAGACCCAGTACTTC

abundance: -
v_gene: TRBV11-2
d_gene: TRBD1
len: 15
j_gene: TRBJ1-1
CDR3aa: CASSSPGQMNTEAFF
CDR3nt: TGTGCCAGCAGCTCACCGGGACAGATGAACACTGAAGCTTTCTTT

abundance: -
v_gene: TRBV7-2
d_gene: -
len: 14
j_gene: TRBJ2-3
CDR3aa: CASSFFRGGDTQYF
CDR3nt: TGTGCCAGCAGCTTTTTCAGAGGAGGGGATACGCAGTATTTT

abundance: -
v_gene: TRBV9
d_gene: TRBD2
len: 15
j_gene: TRBJ2-3
CDR3aa: CASSDSGGMTDTQYF
CDR3nt: TGTGCCAGCAGCGATAGCGGGGGTATGACAGATACGCAGTATTTT

abundance: -
v_gene: TRBV7-8
d_gene: TRBD2
len: 16
j_gene: TRBJ2-2
CDR3aa: CASSPGLAGGSGELFF
CDR3nt: TGTGCCAGCAGTCCGGGACTAGCGGGGGGGTCCGGGGAGCTGTTTTTT

abundance: -
v_gene: TRBV7-6
d_gene: -
len: 15
j_gene: TRBJ1-4
CDR3aa: CASSSGQLSDEKLFF
CDR3nt: TGTGCCAGCAGCTCCGGACAATTGTCGGATGAAAAACTGTTTTTT

abundance: once
v_gene: TRBV28
d_gene: TRBD1
len: 18
j_gene: TRBJ2-3
CDR3aa: CASSLMGTPGQGADTQYF
CDR3nt: TGTGCCAGCAGTCTAATGGGCACTCCGGGACAGGGGGCGGATACGCAGTATTTT

abundance: -
v_gene: TRBV11-2
d_gene: -
len: 13
j_gene: TRBJ2-7
CDR3aa: CASSLGQGGEQYF
CDR3nt: TGTGCCAGCAGCTTAGGACAGGGAGGCGAGCAGTACTTC

abundance: -
v_gene: TRBV9
d_gene: -
len: 16
j_gene: TRBJ1-3
CDR3aa: CASSLNTGTSGNTIYF
CDR3nt: TGTGCCAGCAGCCTTAATACCGGGACATCCGGAAACACCATATATTTT

abundance: -
v_gene: TRBV29-1
d_gene: -
len: 12
j_gene: TRBJ1-1
CDR3aa: CSVGERSTEAFF
CDR3nt: TGCAGCGTTGGCGAGAGGAGCACTGAAGCTTTCTTT

abundance: -
v_gene: TRBV7-9
d_gene: TRBD1
len: 19
j_gene: TRBJ1-2
CDR3aa: CASSGSVIGQGAFNYGYTF
CDR3nt: TGTGCCAGCAGCGGGTCCGTAATCGGACAGGGGGCGTTCAACTATGGCTACACCTTC

abundance: -
v_gene: TRBV27
d_gene: -
len: 15
j_gene: TRBJ2-1
CDR3aa: CASSFTGISYNEQFF
CDR3nt: TGTGCCAGCAGTTTTACAGGGATCTCCTACAATGAGCAGTTCTTC

abundance: once
v_gene: TRBV19
d_gene: -
len: 13
j_gene: TRBJ2-1
CDR3aa: CASSIAGYNEQFF
CDR3nt: TGTGCCAGTAGTATAGCCGGGTACAATGAGCAGTTCTTC

abundance: -
v_gene: TRBV5-1
d_gene: -
len: 15
j_gene: TRBJ1-3
CDR3aa: CASSPRTASGNTIYF
CDR3nt: TGCGCCAGCAGCCCAAGGACAGCCTCTGGAAACACCATATATTTT

abundance: once
v_gene: TRBV12-5
d_gene: -
len: 13
j_gene: TRBJ1-1
CDR3aa: CASGQGQNTEAFF
CDR3nt: TGTGCTAGTGGACAAGGACAGAACACTGAAGCTTTCTTT

abundance: -
v_gene: TRBV11-2
d_gene: -
len: 17
j_gene: TRBJ1-1
CDR3aa: CASSLTDGPRGLTEAFF
CDR3nt: TGTGCCAGCAGCTTAACCGACGGCCCCCGAGGACTCACTGAAGCTTTCTTT

abundance: -
v_gene: TRBV10-3
d_gene: TRBD2
len: 15
j_gene: TRBJ2-1
CDR3aa: CAIRETSGGANEQFF
CDR3nt: TGTGCCATCAGGGAGACTAGCGGGGGGGCAAATGAGCAGTTCTTC

abundance: -
v_gene: TRBV11-2
d_gene: -
len: 16
j_gene: TRBJ1-6
CDR3aa: CASSPSWSSYNSPLHF
CDR3nt: TGTGCCAGCAGCCCCAGCTGGAGCTCCTATAATTCACCCCTCCACTTT

abundance: many
v_gene: TRBV4-1
d_gene: -
len: 13
j_gene: TRBJ2-7
CDR3aa: CASRGEGAYEQYF
CDR3nt: TGCGCCAGCAGGGGAGAGGGGGCCTACGAGCAGTACTTC

abundance: -
v_gene: TRBV5-1
d_gene: TRBD2
len: 16
j_gene: TRBJ2-3
CDR3aa: CASSLGLGGVADTQYF
CDR3nt: TGCGCCAGCAGCTTGGGACTCGGGGGGGTGGCAGATACGCAGTATTTT

abundance: few
v_gene: TRBV9
d_gene: TRBD1
len: 14
j_gene: TRBJ2-2
CDR3aa: CASSVGTGVGELFF
CDR3nt: TGTGCCAGCAGCGTCGGGACAGGGGTGGGGGAGCTGTTTTTT

abundance: -
v_gene: TRBV5-4
d_gene: TRBD2
len: 16
j_gene: TRBJ2-5
CDR3aa: CASSLALAGGQETQYF
CDR3nt: TGTGCCAGCAGCTTGGCCTTAGCGGGGGGTCAAGAGACCCAGTACTTC

abundance: -
v_gene: TRBV5-1
d_gene: -
len: 13
j_gene: TRBJ2-5
CDR3aa: CASQLGVKETQYF
CDR3nt: TGCGCCAGCCAGCTGGGAGTAAAAGAGACCCAGTACTTC

abundance: once
v_gene: TRBV2
d_gene: -
len: 14
j_gene: TRBJ1-6
CDR3aa: CASSRDPRDSPLHF
CDR3nt: TGTGCCAGCAGTCGGGATCCCCGTGATTCACCCCTCCACTTT

abundance: -
v_gene: TRBV5-1
d_gene: TRBD2
len: 14
j_gene: TRBJ2-3
CDR3aa: CASSLADPPDTQYF
CDR3nt: TGCGCCAGCAGCCTAGCGGACCCCCCAGATACGCAGTATTTT

abundance: -
v_gene: TRBV24-1
d_gene: -
len: 13
j_gene: TRBJ2-3
CDR3aa: CATSRDRIDTQYF
CDR3nt: TGTGCCACCAGTCGTGACAGAATAGATACGCAGTATTTT

abundance: -
v_gene: TRBV3-1/TRBV3-2
d_gene: -
len: 15
j_gene: TRBJ1-1
CDR3aa: CASSQDPGRQAEAFF
CDR3nt: TGTGCCAGCAGCCAAGACCCGGGGAGACAGGCTGAAGCTTTCTTT

abundance: -
v_gene: TRBV3-1/TRBV3-2
d_gene: TRBD1
len: 13
j_gene: TRBJ1-2
CDR3aa: CASSRTGRNGYTF
CDR3nt: TGTGCCAGCAGCCGGACAGGGAGAAATGGCTACACCTTC

abundance: once
v_gene: TRBV24-1
d_gene: TRBD2
len: 17
j_gene: TRBJ2-2
CDR3aa: CATSDRFASGGGGELFF
CDR3nt: TGTGCCACCAGTGATCGTTTCGCTAGCGGGGGTGGAGGGGAGCTGTTTTTT

abundance: -
v_gene: TRBV11-2
d_gene: -
len: 15
j_gene: TRBJ1-6
CDR3aa: CASSLVGGGNSPLHF
CDR3nt: TGTGCCAGCAGCTTAGTGGGGGGAGGCAATTCACCCCTCCACTTT

abundance: few
v_gene: TRBV3-1/TRBV3-2
d_gene: -
len: 14
j_gene: TRBJ1-2
CDR3aa: CASSQVGRGYGYTF
CDR3nt: TGTGCCAGCAGCCAAGTGGGCAGGGGTTATGGCTACACCTTC

abundance: -
v_gene: TRBV2
d_gene: TRBD2
len: 14
j_gene: TRBJ2-3
CDR3aa: CASSEGGGVGTQYF
CDR3nt: TGTGCCAGCAGTGAGGGCGGGGGGGTCGGTACGCAGTATTTT

abundance: -
v_gene: TRBV5-4
d_gene: -
len: 14
j_gene: TRBJ1-3
CDR3aa: CASSLGGQGNTIYF
CDR3nt: TGTGCCAGCAGCTTGGGAGGACAGGGAAACACCATATATTTT

abundance: -
v_gene: TRBV30
d_gene: TRBD2
len: 16
j_gene: TRBJ2-3
CDR3aa: CAWSPGLAGSTDTQYF
CDR3nt: TGTGCCTGGAGTCCCGGACTAGCGGGGAGCACAGATACGCAGTATTTT

abundance: -
v_gene: TRBV5-6
d_gene: -
len: 19
j_gene: TRBJ1-4
CDR3aa: CASSLAPEAWGATNEKLFF
CDR3nt: TGTGCCAGCAGCTTGGCCCCGGAGGCCTGGGGGGCAACTAATGAAAAACTGTTTTTT

abundance: -
v_gene: TRBV21-1
d_gene: -
len: 16
j_gene: TRBJ2-7
CDR3aa: CASSKGPRGFQYEQYF
CDR3nt: TGTGCCAGCAGCAAAGGCCCCCGGGGGTTTCAGTACGAGCAGTACTTC

abundance: -
v_gene: TRBV18
d_gene: TRBD2
len: 16
j_gene: TRBJ2-2
CDR3aa: CASSPELATNTGELFF
CDR3nt: TGTGCCAGCTCACCGGAACTAGCGACGAACACCGGGGAGCTGTTTTTT

abundance: -
v_gene: TRBV19
d_gene: -
len: 15
j_gene: TRBJ1-5
CDR3aa: CASSIETRALQPQHF
CDR3nt: TGTGCCAGTAGTATAGAAACCAGGGCGTTACAGCCCCAGCATTTT

abundance: -
v_gene: TRBV30
d_gene: -
len: 15
j_gene: TRBJ1-2
CDR3aa: CAWSVVRQGNYGYTF
CDR3nt: TGTGCCTGGAGTGTCGTGAGACAAGGAAACTATGGCTACACCTTC

abundance: -
v_gene: TRBV5-1
d_gene: -
len: 16
j_gene: TRBJ2-3
CDR3aa: CASSLATSVETDTQYF
CDR3nt: TGCGCCAGCAGCTTAGCTACTAGTGTCGAAACAGATACGCAGTATTTT